This T cell receptor beta chain was sequenced during a study of glioma-infiltrating T cells after dendritic cell vaccination listed by TCRdb under 2016. For the wider study: The cohort included some 15 glioblastoma patients drawn from Phase I and II dendritic cell vaccination trials, of whom 9 were newly diagnosed and 6 had recurrent disease. Post-vaccination tumor came from repeat resection after recurrence, with a few pre/post tumor pairs available. In glioblastoma patients vaccinated with dendritic cells, deep sequencing of TCR beta CDR3 regions served to measure tumor-infiltrating lymphocyte content and to compare repertoires between tumor and blood. Survival after dendritic cell vaccination was correlated with TCR sequencing metrics such as TIL content and the overlap between tumor and blood repertoires.

TCRB CDR3 regions were amplified from roughly 1.8 ug genomic DNA, or all available DNA if less, using the immunoSEQ assay. Multiplex PCR used 60 forward primers for TCR V beta segments and 13 reverse primers for J beta segments. Synthetic control templates were spiked into each sample at limiting dilution to estimate reads per starting template. Sequencing produced 87 bp reads on the Illumina HiSeq System. Under the source paper's analysis protocol: PCR and sequencing errors were removed by merging closely related sequences with a nearest neighbor algorithm. Tumor samples were used in the study only if more than 100 unique TCRs were identified. The estimated TIL fraction was calculated by dividing the T cell count, derived from reads and spike-in coverage, by the number of input cells, assuming 6.4 pg of DNA per diploid cell. TCR overlap was defined as the percentage of unique tumor TCR beta sequences that were also present in the same patient's peripheral blood. The table comes from immuneACCESS by way of TCRdb, which keeps in-frame sequences with V and J called. Part of the clones is missing from these tables; in studies checked, under half for an unresolved V gene and the rest for unknown reasons. For V, J and clone size, that table is used; D and trimming come from the DNA. The sample table holds about 1,100 clones, of which 82% were seen once. Over 8% of the sample goes to the ten largest clones.

Here is what the overall study found, with its caveats: The cohort was small and heterogeneous, and full blood and tumor sets were available for few patients, with initial-recurrent tumor pairs available for even fewer patients. After dendritic cell vaccination, a higher estimated pretreatment TIL content predicted longer time to progression and longer overall survival. The three-group TCR overlap response model was characterized as speculative, and prospective validation of the model was stated to be required. TCR clonality showed no direct relationship with survival, which suggests that a diverse polyclonal response may be important.

The time point label corresponds to: after dendritic cell vaccination, including at tumor progression/relapse. The vaccine was prepared from monocyte-derived dendritic cells that were cultured for more than six days with IL-4 and GM-CSF and then pulsed overnight with autologous tumor lysate. To be selected, patients needed enough residual fresh-frozen tumor tissue and more than two years of available survival data. Patients received autologous tumor lysate-pulsed dendritic cell vaccination between about 2002 and 2013. None of the glioblastoma patients carried an isocitrate dehydrogenase mutation, although molecular status otherwise varied. Each patient was given three intradermal dendritic cell vaccine injections, spaced two weeks apart, in the arm below the axilla. Tumor specimens were washed free of blood, necrotic areas were removed, and H&E staining confirmed over 20% tumor content before DNA isolation. The Qiagen DNeasy Blood extraction Kit was used to extract genomic DNA.

V loses 0 bases, J loses 10 bases, and the germline ends lie 11 bases apart. Counted from cysteine to phenylalanine, this CDR3 has 14 amino acids. Only CDR3 DNA remains: 42 bases, in frame from the first base. From the germline V gene, CDR1 is SGHDT and CDR2 is YYEEEE. Worth noting for this clone: There is no known antigen for this receptor. The sample holds no much larger clone one base away, and base qualities are not on file.

The sequence was obtained from a human donor with glioblastoma. Recombination joined TRBV5-6 with TRBJ1-6; the D gene is perhaps TRBD1, from 5 matching bases. Sequences were derived from tumor tissue, sampled after dendritic cell vaccination. The encoded CDR3 is CASSLAGVRSPLHF. The nucleotide sequence is TGTGCCAGCAGCTTGGCGGGGGTCAGATCACCCCTCCACTTT.